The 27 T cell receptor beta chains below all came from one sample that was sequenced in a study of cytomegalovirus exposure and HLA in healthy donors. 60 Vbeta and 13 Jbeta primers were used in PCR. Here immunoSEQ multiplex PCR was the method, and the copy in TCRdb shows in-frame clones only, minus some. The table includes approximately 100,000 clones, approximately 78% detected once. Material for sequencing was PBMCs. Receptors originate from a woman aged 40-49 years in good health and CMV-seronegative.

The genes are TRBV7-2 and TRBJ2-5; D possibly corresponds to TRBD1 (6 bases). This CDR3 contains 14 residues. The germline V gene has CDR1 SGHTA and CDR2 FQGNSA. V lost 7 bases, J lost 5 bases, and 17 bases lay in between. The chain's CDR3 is CASTPQGMWETQYF. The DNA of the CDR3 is TGTGCCAGCACCCCACAGGGTATGTGGGAGACCCAGTACTTC.

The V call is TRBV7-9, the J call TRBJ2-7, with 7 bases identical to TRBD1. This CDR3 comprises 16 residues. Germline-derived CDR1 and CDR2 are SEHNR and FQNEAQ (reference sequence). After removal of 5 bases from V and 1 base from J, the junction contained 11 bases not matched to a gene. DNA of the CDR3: TGTGCCAGCAGCCTTACCTCCGGGACAGCGTCCTACGAGCAGTACTTC. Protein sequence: CASSLTSGTASYEQYF.

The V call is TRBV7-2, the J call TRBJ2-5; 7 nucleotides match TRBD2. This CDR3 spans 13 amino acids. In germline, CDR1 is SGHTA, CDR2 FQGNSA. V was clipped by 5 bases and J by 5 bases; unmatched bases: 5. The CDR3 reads CASSPGGRETQYF. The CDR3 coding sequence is TGTGCCAGCAGCCCCGGGGGGAGGGAGACCCAGTACTTC.

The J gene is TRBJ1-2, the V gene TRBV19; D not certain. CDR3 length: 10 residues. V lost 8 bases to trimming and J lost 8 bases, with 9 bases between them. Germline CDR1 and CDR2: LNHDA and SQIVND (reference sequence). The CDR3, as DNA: TGTGCCAGTGGAAGCGACGGCTACACCTTC. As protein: CASGSDGYTF.

The CDR3 protein is CASSYSGTGGYEQYF. The DNA for the CDR3 is TGTGCCAGCAGTTACTCCGGGACAGGGGGCTACGAGCAGTACTTC. V gene TRBV27 combines with J gene TRBJ2-7; 11 nucleotides align to TRBD1. Germline V gene lookup returns CDR1 MNHEY and CDR2 SMNVEV (reference sequence). The V gene end was trimmed by 4 bases and the J gene end by 3 bases; junction bases not matched to a gene: 5. CDR3 length: 15 residues.

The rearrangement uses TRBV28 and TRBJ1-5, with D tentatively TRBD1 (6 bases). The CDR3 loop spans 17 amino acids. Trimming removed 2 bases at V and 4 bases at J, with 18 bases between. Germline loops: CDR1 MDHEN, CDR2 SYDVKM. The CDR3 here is CASSLGGGGPLNQPQHF. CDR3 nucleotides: TGTGCCAGCAGTTTAGGCGGGGGGGGGCCCCTAAATCAGCCCCAGCATTTT.

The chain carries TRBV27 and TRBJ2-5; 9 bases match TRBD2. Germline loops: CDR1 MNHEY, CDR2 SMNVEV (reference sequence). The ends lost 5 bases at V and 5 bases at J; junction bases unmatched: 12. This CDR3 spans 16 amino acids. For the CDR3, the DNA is TGTGCCAGCAGTCTCCGGTGGACTAGCGCCATGGAGACCCAGTACTTC. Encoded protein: CASSLRWTSAMETQYF.

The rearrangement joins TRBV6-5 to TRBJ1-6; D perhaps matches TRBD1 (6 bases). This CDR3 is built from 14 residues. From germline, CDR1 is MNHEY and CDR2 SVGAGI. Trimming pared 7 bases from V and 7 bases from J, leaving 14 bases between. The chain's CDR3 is CASTDNDRNSPLHF. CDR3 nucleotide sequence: TGTGCCAGCACCGACAACGACAGGAATTCACCCCTCCACTTT.

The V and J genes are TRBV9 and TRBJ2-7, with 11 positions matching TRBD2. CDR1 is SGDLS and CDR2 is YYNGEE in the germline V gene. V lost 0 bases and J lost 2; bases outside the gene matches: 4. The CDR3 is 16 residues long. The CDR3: CASSVAGLAGTYEQYF. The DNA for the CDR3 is TGTGCCAGCAGCGTAGCCGGACTAGCGGGCACCTACGAGCAGTACTTC.

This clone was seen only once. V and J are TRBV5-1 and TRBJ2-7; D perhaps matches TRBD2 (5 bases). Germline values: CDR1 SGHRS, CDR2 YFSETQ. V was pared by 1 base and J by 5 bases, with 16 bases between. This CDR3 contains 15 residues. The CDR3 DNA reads TGCGCCAGCAGCTTGACGAGGGCAGGTCTGGACGAGCAGTACTTC. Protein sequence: CASSLTRAGLDEQYF.

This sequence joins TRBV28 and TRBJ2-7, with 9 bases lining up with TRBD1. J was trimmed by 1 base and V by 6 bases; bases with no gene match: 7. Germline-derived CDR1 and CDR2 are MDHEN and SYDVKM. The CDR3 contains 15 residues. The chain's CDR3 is CASRLGTGPSYEQYF. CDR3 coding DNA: TGTGCCAGCAGATTAGGGACAGGGCCATCCTACGAGCAGTACTTC.

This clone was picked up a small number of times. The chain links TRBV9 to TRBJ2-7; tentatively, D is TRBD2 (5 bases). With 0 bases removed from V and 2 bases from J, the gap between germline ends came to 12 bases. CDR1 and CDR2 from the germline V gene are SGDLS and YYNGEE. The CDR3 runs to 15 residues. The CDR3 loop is CASSVGGLGTYEQYF. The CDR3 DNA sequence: TGTGCCAGCAGCGTAGGAGGACTCGGCACCTACGAGCAGTACTTC. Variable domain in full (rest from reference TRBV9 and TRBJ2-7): DSGVTQTPKHLITATGQRVTLRCSPRSGDLSVYWYQQSLDQGLQFLIQYYNGEERAKGNILERFSAQQFPDLHSELNLSSLELGDSALYFCASSVGGLGTYEQYFGPGTRLTVT.

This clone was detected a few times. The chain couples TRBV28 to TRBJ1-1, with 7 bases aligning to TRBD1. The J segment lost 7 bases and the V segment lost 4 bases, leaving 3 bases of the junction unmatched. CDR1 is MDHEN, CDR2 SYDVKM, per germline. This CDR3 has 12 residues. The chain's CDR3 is CASSSGQFEAFF. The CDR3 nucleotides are TGTGCCAGCAGTTCGGGACAGTTTGAAGCTTTCTTT.

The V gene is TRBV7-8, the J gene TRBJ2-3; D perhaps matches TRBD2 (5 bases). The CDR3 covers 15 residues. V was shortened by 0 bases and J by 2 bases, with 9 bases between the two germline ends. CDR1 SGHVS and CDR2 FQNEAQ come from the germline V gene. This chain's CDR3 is CASSLAVGDTDTQYF. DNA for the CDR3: TGTGCCAGCAGCTTAGCTGTCGGGGACACAGATACGCAGTATTTT.

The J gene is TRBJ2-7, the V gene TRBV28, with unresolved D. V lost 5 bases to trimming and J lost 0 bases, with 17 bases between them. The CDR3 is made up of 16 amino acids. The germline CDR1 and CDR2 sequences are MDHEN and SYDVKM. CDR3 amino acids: CASSPLIRRTSYEQYF. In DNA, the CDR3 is TGTGCCAGCAGTCCCCTGATCAGAAGAACCTCCTACGAGCAGTACTTC.

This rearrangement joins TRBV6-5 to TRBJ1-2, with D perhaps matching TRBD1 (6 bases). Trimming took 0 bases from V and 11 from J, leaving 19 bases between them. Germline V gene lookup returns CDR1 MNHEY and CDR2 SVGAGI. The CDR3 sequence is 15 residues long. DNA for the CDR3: TGTGCCAGCAGTTACTCGCTGACAGGCGTTATGGTATACACCTTC. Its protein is CASSYSLTGVMVYTF.

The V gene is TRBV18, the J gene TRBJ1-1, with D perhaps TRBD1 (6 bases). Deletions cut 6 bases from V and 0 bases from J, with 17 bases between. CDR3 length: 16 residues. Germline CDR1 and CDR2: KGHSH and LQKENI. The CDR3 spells CASSQFSRGLNTEAFF. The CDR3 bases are TGTGCCAGCTCCCAATTCTCGCGGGGGCTGAACACTGAAGCTTTCTTT.

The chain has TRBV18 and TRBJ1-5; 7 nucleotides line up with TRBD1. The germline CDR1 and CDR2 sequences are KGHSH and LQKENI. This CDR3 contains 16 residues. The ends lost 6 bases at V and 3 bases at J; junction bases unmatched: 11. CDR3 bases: TGTGCCAGCTCCCCAGGACAGGCATCGACCAATCAGCCCCAGCATTTT. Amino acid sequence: CASSPGQASTNQPQHF.

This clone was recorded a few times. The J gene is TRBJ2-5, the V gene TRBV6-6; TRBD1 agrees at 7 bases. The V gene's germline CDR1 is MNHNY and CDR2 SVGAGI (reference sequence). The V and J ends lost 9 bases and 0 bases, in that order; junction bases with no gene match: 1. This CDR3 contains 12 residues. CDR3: CASQGDQETQYF. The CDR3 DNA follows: TGTGCCAGTCAGGGGGACCAAGAGACCCAGTACTTC.

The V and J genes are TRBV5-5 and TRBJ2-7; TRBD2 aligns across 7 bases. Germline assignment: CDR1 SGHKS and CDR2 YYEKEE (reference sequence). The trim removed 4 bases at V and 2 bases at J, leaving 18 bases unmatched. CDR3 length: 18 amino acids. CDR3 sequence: CASSLSLLAGGKPYEQYF. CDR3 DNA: TGTGCCAGCAGCCTCTCCCTATTAGCGGGTGGCAAACCCTACGAGCAGTACTTC.

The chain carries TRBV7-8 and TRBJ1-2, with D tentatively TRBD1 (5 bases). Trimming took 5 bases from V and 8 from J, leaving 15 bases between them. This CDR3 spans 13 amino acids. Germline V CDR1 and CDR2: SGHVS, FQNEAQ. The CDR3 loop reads CASSPVRGDGYTF. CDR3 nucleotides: TGTGCCAGCAGCCCGGTTCGCGGGGACGGCTACACCTTC.

The CDR3 nucleotides are TGTGCCAGCAGTTTCGTCGGGGGCACAGATACGCAGTATTTT. This codes for CASSFVGGTDTQYF. This sequence joins TRBV25-1 and TRBJ2-3; D possibly corresponds to TRBD2 (5 bases). The germline gives CDR1 MGHDK, CDR2 SYGVNS. This CDR3 comprises 14 residues. V lost 5 bases and J 1 base, leaving 10 bases between the germline ends.

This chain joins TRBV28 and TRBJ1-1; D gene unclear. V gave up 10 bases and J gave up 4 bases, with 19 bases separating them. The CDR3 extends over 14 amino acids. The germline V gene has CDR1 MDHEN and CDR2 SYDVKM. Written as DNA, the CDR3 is TGTGCCACCAACTCCGCCGGGAGGCTCACTGAAGCTTTCTTT. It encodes CATNSAGRLTEAFF.

CDR3 DNA sequence: TGTGCCAGCAGCTCCAGGGGAGAGACAACTAATGAAAAACTGTTTTTT. This translates into CASSSRGETTNEKLFF. The rearrangement uses TRBV7-9 and TRBJ1-4; D may be TRBD1 (6 bases). CDR1 SEHNR and CDR2 FQNEAQ come from the germline V gene (reference sequence). The CDR3 length is 16 residues. Trimming cost V 4 bases and J 0 bases, with 12 bases left between them.

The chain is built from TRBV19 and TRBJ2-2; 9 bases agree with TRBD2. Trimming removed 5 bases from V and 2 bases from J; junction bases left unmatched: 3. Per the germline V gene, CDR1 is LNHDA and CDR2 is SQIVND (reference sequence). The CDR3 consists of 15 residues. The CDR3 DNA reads TGTGCCAGTAGTGGCGGGAGGGATAACACCGGGGAGCTGTTTTTT. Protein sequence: CASSGGRDNTGELFF.

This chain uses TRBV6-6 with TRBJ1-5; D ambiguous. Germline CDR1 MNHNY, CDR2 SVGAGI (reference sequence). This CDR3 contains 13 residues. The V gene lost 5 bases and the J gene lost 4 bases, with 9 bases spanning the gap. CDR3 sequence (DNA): TGTGCCAGCAGTCCCACGGGTAATCAGCCCCAGCATTTT. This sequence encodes CASSPTGNQPQHF.

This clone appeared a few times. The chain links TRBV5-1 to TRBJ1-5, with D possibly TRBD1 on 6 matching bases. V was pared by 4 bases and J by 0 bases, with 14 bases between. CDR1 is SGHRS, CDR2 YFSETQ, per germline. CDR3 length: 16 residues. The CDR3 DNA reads TGCGCCAGCAGCCCTGGGCAGGGGCTTAGCAATCAGCCCCAGCATTTT. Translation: CASSPGQGLSNQPQHF.